The rows below give T cell receptor beta chains drawn from one sample of a study of blood T cell repertoires in COVID-19. The repertoire was sequenced with immunoSEQ multiplex PCR; TCRdb's copy has only in-frame clones and lacks some. Here the sample spans about 73,000 clones, over 65% being singletons. Sequencing was carried out using peripheral blood. Every receptor here comes from a woman between 55 and 75 years old with acute or convalescent COVID-19. Each CDR3 is given with its conserved first and last residue. The D gene is left open where the match is weak. Clone size is not always given. Where it is, it says once, few, many or a class for expanded clones.

j_call: TRBJ2-1; cdr3_length: 19; v_call: TRBV29-1; d_call: TRBD1; clone_size: .; cdr3_nt: TGCAGCGTTTCGGACAGGGTTTTCAGGAGGAATCTACGGACCAATGAGCAGTTCTTC; cdr3_aa: CSVSDRVFRRNLRTNEQFF
j_call: TRBJ1-4; cdr3_length: 14; v_call: TRBV19; d_call: .; clone_size: few; cdr3_nt: TGTGCCAGTAGTGTAACAGGGCATAATGAAAAACTGTTTTTT; cdr3_aa: CASSVTGHNEKLFF
j_call: TRBJ1-1; cdr3_length: 14; v_call: TRBV5-1; d_call: .; clone_size: .; cdr3_nt: TGCGCCAGCAGCCCGGGGGGAGGACAACTTGAAGCTTTCTTT; cdr3_aa: CASSPGGGQLEAFF
j_call: TRBJ2-7; cdr3_length: 14; v_call: TRBV5-4; d_call: .; clone_size: .; cdr3_nt: TGTGCCAGCAGCCTGCAAGAGACTATTTCCGAGCAGTACTTC; cdr3_aa: CASSLQETISEQYF
j_call: TRBJ2-5; cdr3_length: 15; v_call: TRBV3-1/TRBV3-2; d_call: TRBD2; clone_size: .; cdr3_nt: TGTGCCAGCAGCCAGACTAGCGGGGGTCCGGAGACCCAGTACTTC; cdr3_aa: CASSQTSGGPETQYF
j_call: TRBJ2-7; cdr3_length: 15; v_call: TRBV5-1; d_call: .; clone_size: .; cdr3_nt: TGCGCCAGCAGTCCCGGAGATTGGGTCTCCTACGAGCAGTACTTC; cdr3_aa: CASSPGDWVSYEQYF
j_call: TRBJ1-5; cdr3_length: 15; v_call: TRBV2; d_call: TRBD1; clone_size: .; cdr3_nt: TGTGCCAGCAGCCACTCCGGACAGGGGGAGCAGCCCCAGCATTTT; cdr3_aa: CASSHSGQGEQPQHF
j_call: TRBJ1-5; cdr3_length: 13; v_call: TRBV10-3; d_call: .; clone_size: .; cdr3_nt: TGTGCCATCAGTGAGTCCTCCGGTCAGCCCCAGCATTTT; cdr3_aa: CAISESSGQPQHF
j_call: TRBJ2-1; cdr3_length: 16; v_call: TRBV5-4; d_call: TRBD2; clone_size: .; cdr3_nt: TGTGCCAGCAGCTTGGTCAGCGGGGCCTCCTACAATGAGCAGTTCTTC; cdr3_aa: CASSLVSGASYNEQFF
j_call: TRBJ1-3; cdr3_length: 14; v_call: TRBV19; d_call: .; clone_size: .; cdr3_nt: TGTGCCAGTAGCGAGACAGCCTCTGGAAACACCATATATTTT; cdr3_aa: CASSETASGNTIYF
j_call: TRBJ1-1; cdr3_length: 13; v_call: TRBV6-5; d_call: .; clone_size: .; cdr3_nt: TGTGCCAGCAGGATGCAGGGGAACACTGAAGCTTTCTTT; cdr3_aa: CASRMQGNTEAFF
j_call: TRBJ2-2; cdr3_length: 16; v_call: TRBV9; d_call: TRBD2; clone_size: .; cdr3_nt: TGTGCCAGCAGCGTAGATAGCGGGAGGGCCCCCGGGGAGCTGTTTTTT; cdr3_aa: CASSVDSGRAPGELFF
j_call: TRBJ2-1; cdr3_length: 14; v_call: TRBV28; d_call: TRBD2; clone_size: .; cdr3_nt: TGTGCCAGTAGAAGCGGGGGGGCTAGAGGTGAGCAGTTCTTC; cdr3_aa: CASRSGGARGEQFF
j_call: TRBJ1-2; cdr3_length: 14; v_call: TRBV9; d_call: .; clone_size: .; cdr3_nt: TGTGCCAGCAGCGCCCCTACAGGGTACTATGGCTACACCTTC; cdr3_aa: CASSAPTGYYGYTF
j_call: TRBJ2-3; cdr3_length: 17; v_call: TRBV9; d_call: TRBD2; clone_size: .; cdr3_nt: TGTGCCAGCAGCGTAGGGACTAGCGGGGGCTTCTCAGATACGCAGTATTTT; cdr3_aa: CASSVGTSGGFSDTQYF
j_call: TRBJ1-4; cdr3_length: 18; v_call: TRBV15; d_call: TRBD1; clone_size: .; cdr3_nt: TGTGCCACCAGCAGGCCTCCGGGACAGGGTACAACTAATGAAAAACTGTTTTTT; cdr3_aa: CATSRPPGQGTTNEKLFF
j_call: TRBJ1-6; cdr3_length: 14; v_call: TRBV9; d_call: .; clone_size: .; cdr3_nt: TGTGTCAGCAGCTCTCTCAGGGGTAATTCACCCCTCCACTTT; cdr3_aa: CVSSSLRGNSPLHF
j_call: TRBJ2-2; cdr3_length: 16; v_call: TRBV2; d_call: TRBD1; clone_size: few; cdr3_nt: TGTGCCAGCAGGGCCGGGACAGTGACGAACACCGGGGAGCTGTTTTTT; cdr3_aa: CASRAGTVTNTGELFF
j_call: TRBJ2-1; cdr3_length: 16; v_call: TRBV5-3; d_call: .; clone_size: .; cdr3_nt: TGTGCCAGAAGCTCTCTTGGGCAGGTACGTAACAATGAGCAGTTCTTC; cdr3_aa: CARSSLGQVRNNEQFF
j_call: TRBJ2-1; cdr3_length: 16; v_call: TRBV24-1; d_call: TRBD2; clone_size: .; cdr3_nt: TGTGCCACCAGTGATCCAAGCGGGAGGGATTACAATGAGCAGTTCTTC; cdr3_aa: CATSDPSGRDYNEQFF
j_call: TRBJ2-5; cdr3_length: 15; v_call: TRBV2; d_call: .; clone_size: .; cdr3_nt: TGTGCCAGCAGTGAAGCGCGAGGGACTCAAGAGACCCAGTACTTC; cdr3_aa: CASSEARGTQETQYF
j_call: TRBJ1-2; cdr3_length: 15; v_call: TRBV28; d_call: .; clone_size: .; cdr3_nt: TGTGCCAGCAGTGGGGGAACCAGGGGCGGCTATGGCTACACCTTC; cdr3_aa: CASSGGTRGGYGYTF
j_call: TRBJ1-5; cdr3_length: 22; v_call: TRBV1; d_call: .; clone_size: .; cdr3_nt: TGCACCAGCAGCCCAAACGTCCCCTCCTACCGGGACAGGGAGGTAGGCAATCAGCCCCAGCATTTT; cdr3_aa: CTSSPNVPSYRDREVGNQPQHF
j_call: TRBJ1-2; cdr3_length: 14; v_call: TRBV7-9; d_call: .; clone_size: .; cdr3_nt: TGTGCCAGCAGCTTAGGGGAGGGGTCGAATGGCTACACCTTC; cdr3_aa: CASSLGEGSNGYTF
j_call: TRBJ2-1; cdr3_length: 15; v_call: TRBV2; d_call: TRBD2; clone_size: few; cdr3_nt: TGTGCCAGCAGTCCCGGGACTAGCGGATACAATGAGCAGTTCTTC; cdr3_aa: CASSPGTSGYNEQFF
j_call: TRBJ1-5; cdr3_length: 15; v_call: TRBV5-6; d_call: TRBD1; clone_size: .; cdr3_nt: TGTGCCAGCAGCCCCGGGACAGCGCTCAATCAGCCCCAGCATTTT; cdr3_aa: CASSPGTALNQPQHF
j_call: TRBJ2-7; cdr3_length: 14; v_call: TRBV30; d_call: .; clone_size: .; cdr3_nt: TGTGCCTGGAGTCGTATGACGGGGGTCTACGAGCAGTACTTC; cdr3_aa: CAWSRMTGVYEQYF
j_call: TRBJ2-5; cdr3_length: 14; v_call: TRBV25-1; d_call: TRBD2; clone_size: .; cdr3_nt: TGTGCCAGCAGTGAACCTAGCGGAAAAGAGACCCAGTACTTC; cdr3_aa: CASSEPSGKETQYF
j_call: TRBJ1-2; cdr3_length: 15; v_call: TRBV6-5; d_call: TRBD1; clone_size: .; cdr3_nt: TGTGCCAGCAGTTACCGTGGGCAGGGGGTCTATGGCTACACCTTC; cdr3_aa: CASSYRGQGVYGYTF
j_call: TRBJ2-2; cdr3_length: 17; v_call: TRBV9; d_call: TRBD2; clone_size: .; cdr3_nt: TGTGCCAGCAGCGCGAGAGAGGGGACTAGCGGCACCGGGGAGCTGTTTTTT; cdr3_aa: CASSAREGTSGTGELFF
j_call: TRBJ1-2; cdr3_length: 14; v_call: TRBV11-2; d_call: .; clone_size: once; cdr3_nt: TGTGCCAGCAGCCCACGGGAGATGGTCTATGGCTACACCTTC; cdr3_aa: CASSPREMVYGYTF
j_call: TRBJ1-6; cdr3_length: 16; v_call: TRBV11-2; d_call: TRBD1; clone_size: .; cdr3_nt: TGTGCCAGCAGCCCTGGGACAGGGGAGAGGAATTCACCCCTCCACTTT; cdr3_aa: CASSPGTGERNSPLHF
j_call: TRBJ1-1; cdr3_length: 15; v_call: TRBV5-1; d_call: .; clone_size: .; cdr3_nt: TGCGCCAGCAGCTTGGCCGGGCAGGGTCCCACTGAAGCTTTCTTT; cdr3_aa: CASSLAGQGPTEAFF
j_call: TRBJ2-3; cdr3_length: 14; v_call: TRBV7-2; d_call: .; clone_size: .; cdr3_nt: TGTGCCAGCAGCTTAGCTCCAGGGTCAGCTACGCAGTATTTT; cdr3_aa: CASSLAPGSATQYF
j_call: TRBJ2-7; cdr3_length: 15; v_call: TRBV7-2; d_call: TRBD1; clone_size: .; cdr3_nt: TGTGCCAGCAGCTTAGCACAGGGGGCTAGGTACGAGCAGTACTTC; cdr3_aa: CASSLAQGARYEQYF
j_call: TRBJ2-3; cdr3_length: 16; v_call: TRBV7-3; d_call: TRBD2; clone_size: .; cdr3_nt: TGTGCCAGCAGCTTACAAAGCGGGAGGCTCGCAGATACGCAGTATTTT; cdr3_aa: CASSLQSGRLADTQYF
j_call: TRBJ2-6; cdr3_length: 14; v_call: TRBV29-1; d_call: .; clone_size: .; cdr3_nt: TGCAGCGTTACAGGTGCGGCGGGGGCCAACGTCCTGACTTTC; cdr3_aa: CSVTGAAGANVLTF
j_call: TRBJ1-5; cdr3_length: 15; v_call: TRBV7-9; d_call: .; clone_size: .; cdr3_nt: TGTGCCAGCAGCCCAGGAGGGGCCTTCAATCAGCCCCAGCATTTT; cdr3_aa: CASSPGGAFNQPQHF
j_call: TRBJ1-5; cdr3_length: 15; v_call: TRBV5-1; d_call: .; clone_size: .; cdr3_nt: TGCGCCAGCAGCTTGGATGGAGCCCGCAATCAGCCCCAGCATTTT; cdr3_aa: CASSLDGARNQPQHF
j_call: TRBJ2-2; cdr3_length: 21; v_call: TRBV3-1/TRBV3-2; d_call: TRBD2; clone_size: .; cdr3_nt: TGTGCCAGCAGCCAATACGCCCTCTCGGCACTAGCGGGAGCTAACACCGGGGAGCTGTTTTTT; cdr3_aa: CASSQYALSALAGANTGELFF
j_call: TRBJ2-1; cdr3_length: 19; v_call: TRBV29-1; d_call: .; clone_size: .; cdr3_nt: TGCAGCGTTGAAGATGAGGTAACGTCAGAACTCAGCTCCTACAATGAGCAGTTCTTC; cdr3_aa: CSVEDEVTSELSSYNEQFF